The 24 T cell receptor beta chains below come from one sample, sequenced in a study of cytotoxic CD8 clonotypes in ibrutinib-treated CLL. TCRdb's table, derived via immunoSEQ multiplex PCR, lists solely in-frame clones and lacks some. The data hold 45,000 to 60,000 clones, with around 60% observed a single time. Specimen: PBMCs, collected after 24 months of ibrutinib treatment. These receptors all come from a human donor with chronic lymphocytic leukemia.

This clone was counted a few times. The chain carries TRBV28 and TRBJ2-5, with 9 nucleotides matching TRBD1. V shed 6 bases, J shed 4 bases, and the junction held 9 bases outside the gene matches. The germline CDR1 and CDR2 sequences are MDHEN and SYDVKM. The CDR3 sequence is 15 residues long. The CDR3 DNA is TGTGCCAGCAGACCCCTAACAGGGGGCGGAGAGACCCAGTACTTC. This translates into CASRPLTGGGETQYF.

CDR3 region: CASSPTPPPGTQYF. The CDR3 DNA sequence: TGTGCCAGCTCACCAACCCCCCCGCCGGGGACCCAGTACTTC. V is TRBV18 and J is TRBJ2-5; unclear D gene. CDR3 size: 14 residues. V was shortened by 2 bases and J by 7 bases, with 14 bases between the two germline ends. CDR1 and CDR2 (germline): KGHSH, LQKENI.

This clone was detected only once. CDR3 loop: CASSPLGEAGLSTDTQYF. The CDR3, as DNA: TGTGCCAGCAGCCCCCTGGGAGAAGCGGGGCTTAGCACAGATACGCAGTATTTT. The chain employs TRBV5-6 and TRBJ2-3; 7 bases line up with TRBD2. Germline trimming cut 4 bases from V and 0 bases from J; bases unmatched to any gene: 14. CDR1 is SGHDT, CDR2 YYEEEE, per germline. This CDR3 comprises 18 residues.

The chain recombines TRBV6-6 with TRBJ1-1, with a weak D call TRBD1 (5 bases). The CDR3 consists of 15 residues. Trimming stripped 5 bases from V and 1 base from J, with 14 bases between. Germline V gene data show CDR1 as MNHNY and CDR2 as SVGAGI (reference sequence). The CDR3 spells CASSIWGRANTEAFF. For the CDR3, the DNA is TGTGCCAGCAGTATATGGGGACGGGCGAACACTGAAGCTTTCTTT.

The chain employs TRBV6-1 and TRBJ1-1; no definite D call. The CDR3 spans 11 residues. Germline-derived CDR1 and CDR2 are MNHNS and SASEGT. Trimming took off 5 bases at V and 4 bases at J, with 5 bases between the two ends. This CDR3 reads CASSWSTEAFF. As DNA, the CDR3 is TGTGCCAGCAGTTGGAGCACTGAAGCTTTCTTT.

This clone was counted between two and nine times. The chain is built from TRBV19 and TRBJ1-1, with D tentatively TRBD1 (5 bases). With 8 bases removed from V and 3 bases from J, the gap between germline ends came to 10 bases. The CDR3 runs to 12 residues. The germline V gene has CDR1 LNHDA and CDR2 SQIVND (reference sequence). DNA of the CDR3: TGTGCCAGTTCAGGGTTGGACACTGAAGCTTTCTTT. Residues: CASSGLDTEAFF.

This sequence joins TRBV9 and TRBJ2-3; D may be TRBD1 or TRBD2 (6 bases each). There are 13 residues in the CDR3. Trimming left V 1 base short and J 4 bases short, with 7 bases between. Germline lookup yields CDR1 SGDLS and CDR2 YYNGEE. In nucleotides, the CDR3 is TGTGCCAGCAGCGTAAGGGGGGCAGATACGCAGTATTTT. Translated: CASSVRGADTQYF.

This clone was seen only once. The rearrangement links TRBV30 to TRBJ2-7, with TRBD2 identical over 10 bases. The CDR3 loop spans 17 amino acids. The ends lost 2 bases at V and 2 bases at J; junction bases unmatched: 12. CDR1 is GTSNPN and CDR2 is SVGIG in the germline V gene (reference sequence). CDR3 coding DNA: TGTGCCTGGAGTTCCGGGACTAGCGCCCTACATACCTACGAGCAGTACTTC. Protein: CAWSSGTSALHTYEQYF. Combining the CDR3 with reference TRBV30 and TRBJ2-7 gives the whole variable domain SQTIHQWPATLVQPVGSPLSLECTVEGTSNPNLYWYRQAAGRGLQLLFYSVGIGQISSEVPQNLSASRPQDRQFILSSKKLLLSDSGFYLCAWSSGTSALHTYEQYFGPGTRLTVT.

V gene TRBV11-3 combines with J gene TRBJ2-1; D might be TRBD2 (6 bases). CDR1 is SGHNT, CDR2 YENEEA, per germline. The V and J ends lost 5 bases and 6 bases respectively, with 14 bases between them. The CDR3 contains 14 residues. Here the CDR3 reads CASSLSGVPNEQFF. The CDR3 region has the DNA TGTGCCAGCAGCCTATCGGGGGTCCCCAATGAGCAGTTCTTC.

V usage is TRBV30 and J usage is TRBJ2-5, with 10 positions matching TRBD2. Trimming took 4 bases from V and 8 from J; bases not matched to a gene: 4. The CDR3 runs 12 residues. Germline CDR1 GTSNPN, CDR2 SVGIG (reference sequence). CDR3 in DNA: TGTGCCTGGAAGGCTAGCGGGAGTACCCAGTACTTC. Translation gives CAWKASGSTQYF.

This clone has a single count. CDR3 nucleotide sequence: TGTGCCACCAGCCTCGGGGTGAGGACTGAAGCTTTCTTT. As protein: CATSLGVRTEAFF. This sequence joins TRBV15 and TRBJ1-1; D is unclear. Deletions cut 5 bases from V and 5 bases from J, with 12 bases between. The CDR3 contains 13 residues. Germline lookup yields CDR1 LNHNV and CDR2 YYDKDF (reference sequence).

The chain carries TRBV11-3 and TRBJ1-5; D possibly corresponds to TRBD1 (5 bases). Germline V CDR1 and CDR2: SGHNT, YENEEA. The CDR3 consists of 13 residues. V lost 1 base to trimming and J lost 4 bases, with 5 bases between them. In nucleotides, the CDR3 is TGTGCCAGCAGCTTAGCAGGGAATCAGCCCCAGCATTTT. This translates into CASSLAGNQPQHF.

The chain recombines TRBV4-1 with TRBJ2-1; 7 bases are a match to TRBD1. The CDR3 length is 14 residues. Germline V gene sequence: CDR1 MGHRA, CDR2 YSYEKL. Germline trimming cut 4 bases from V and 5 bases from J; bases unmatched to any gene: 5. The CDR3 here is CASSLGDSHNEQFF. The CDR3 DNA reads TGCGCCAGCAGCCTCGGGGACAGCCACAATGAGCAGTTCTTC.

This sequence joins TRBV27 and TRBJ2-2; D remains ambiguous. The V end lost 2 bases, the J end lost 3 bases, and 10 bases lay between the germline ends. CDR1 is MNHEY and CDR2 is SMNVEV in the germline V gene (reference sequence). CDR3 length: 15 residues. CDR3 nucleotides: TGTGCCAGCAGTTTAAGGCTTCCCTACACCGGGGAGCTGTTTTTT. This encodes CASSLRLPYTGELFF.

The gene calls are TRBV2 and TRBJ1-5; the match to TRBD1 covers 7 bases. Germline values: CDR1 SNHLY, CDR2 FYNNEI. V shed 5 bases, J shed 2 bases, and the junction held 9 bases outside the gene matches. The CDR3 is made up of 16 amino acids. Written as DNA, the CDR3 is TGTGCCAGCAGTAGGCCCAACAGGGGTGGCAATCAGCCCCAGCATTTT. This translates into CASSRPNRGGNQPQHF.

This sequence joins TRBV7-9 and TRBJ1-3; no firm D call. The CDR3 loop spans 14 amino acids. V was cut by 3 bases and J by 0 bases, with 6 bases left in between. Germline V gene lookup returns CDR1 SEHNR and CDR2 FQNEAQ (reference sequence). CDR3 region: CASSFGSSGNTIYF. The CDR3 region has the DNA TGTGCCAGCAGCTTTGGGAGCTCTGGAAACACCATATATTTT.

The gene calls are TRBV5-6 and TRBJ2-3, with a possible D match to TRBD2 (5 bases). V was shortened by 0 bases and J by 7 bases, with 6 bases between the two germline ends. Germline CDR1 SGHDT, CDR2 YYEEEE. The CDR3 spans 12 residues. Written as DNA, the CDR3 is TGTGCCAGCAGCTTGGCGGGGTATACGCAGTATTTT. Encoded protein: CASSLAGYTQYF.

J is TRBJ2-1 and V is TRBV7-9; D gene unclear. From germline, CDR1 is SEHNR and CDR2 FQNEAQ (reference sequence). The V gene lost 4 bases and the J gene lost 6 bases, with 4 bases spanning the gap. This CDR3 contains 11 residues. The CDR3 nucleotides read TGTGCCAGCAGCTCGACCAATGAGCAGTTCTTC. This gives the protein CASSSTNEQFF.

The rearrangement links TRBV2 to TRBJ1-1, with 7 bases lining up with TRBD1. The CDR3 has 14 amino acids. V was clipped by 6 bases and J by 2 bases; unmatched bases: 6. The V gene's germline CDR1 is SNHLY and CDR2 FYNNEI. The CDR3 DNA sequence: TGTGCCAGCAGCCCCAGGGGGGTAAACACTGAAGCTTTCTTT. Residues: CASSPRGVNTEAFF. Based on the CDR3 plus reference TRBV2 and TRBJ1-1, the full variable domain is EPEVTQTPSHQVTQMGQEVILRCVPISNHLYFYWYRQILGQKVEFLVSFYNNEISEKSEIFDDQFSVERPDGSNFTLKIRSTKLEDSAMYFCASSPRGVNTEAFFGQGTRLTVV.

V is TRBV27 and J is TRBJ1-5; the D is unclear. The CDR3 covers 13 residues. Germline V gene data show CDR1 as MNHEY and CDR2 as SMNVEV (reference sequence). Trimming cost V 2 bases and J 7 bases, with 9 bases left between them. CDR3 DNA: TGTGCCAGCAGTTTAGCCTTGGGACAGCCCCAGCATTTT. Encoded protein: CASSLALGQPQHF.

Points on this clone: One end of the junction is discordant with germline, which a read error may explain. This chain connects TRBV28 to TRBJ2-5, with 7 positions matching TRBD1. Germline CDR1 reads MDHEN; CDR2 reads SYDVKM. The CDR3 contains 15 residues. CDR3 nucleotide sequence: TGTGCCAGCACTTTAGGGGGCGCCGGTGGAGAGACCCAGTACTTC. Protein sequence: CASTLGGAGGETQYF.

This chain uses TRBV5-1 with TRBJ2-2, with D possibly being TRBD2 (5 bases). CDR3 length equals 13 residues. The germline V gene has CDR1 SGHRS and CDR2 YFSETQ. V was pared by 5 bases and J by 5 bases, with 10 bases between. The CDR3 loop is CASRRAETGELFF. CDR3 sequence (DNA): TGCGCCAGCAGAAGAGCGGAGACCGGGGAGCTGTTTTTT.

The chain links TRBV7-8 to TRBJ2-3; possibly TRBD1 for D (6 bases). Germline V gene lookup returns CDR1 SGHVS and CDR2 FQNEAQ. V gave up 3 bases and J gave up 6 bases, with 16 bases separating them. CDR3 length equals 15 residues. CDR3 amino acids: CASSLPGTPPDTQYF. The CDR3 bases are TGTGCCAGCAGCTTGCCCGGGACACCTCCCGATACGCAGTATTTT.

This chain links TRBV13 with TRBJ1-2; 7 bases map to TRBD1. Germline CDR1 and CDR2: PRHDT and FYEKMQ (reference sequence). V shed 5 bases and J 5 bases; nucleotides not matched to a gene: 11. The CDR3 length is 15 residues. Here the CDR3 DNA reads TGTGCCAGCAGCGACTCTCGGGCAGGGGGATATGGCTACACCTTC. Its protein product is CASSDSRAGGYGYTF.